This T cell receptor (beta chain) was profiled in a study of blood T cell repertoires in COVID-19. Study-level information: Researchers got acute and convalescent COVID-19 samples from the United States, Italy and Spain. PBMCs, B-cell-depleted T cells, or T cells were the source of the cDNA or gDNA that made up the material.

This clone was seen a few times. TCRdb's table, derived via immunoSEQ multiplex PCR, lists solely in-frame clones and lacks some. Of 400,000 to 500,000 clones in the sample, approximately 88% were seen once. Per germline, CDR1 SGHTA and CDR2 FQGNSA. The V and J ends lost 1 base and 0 bases respectively, with 7 bases between them. There are 15 residues in the CDR3. The sequence was collected from a woman in her thirties or forties who had recovered from COVID-19. V is TRBV7-2 and J is TRBJ1-3; D gene ambiguous. The sample was PBMCs or T cells enriched from blood (not recorded which). The CDR3 loop is CASSLVGSSGNTIYF. The DNA for the CDR3 is TGTGCCAGCAGCTTAGTGGGGAGCTCTGGAAACACCATATATTTT.